Presented here are 17 T cell receptor beta chains from one specimen sequenced in a study of blood T cells in healthy people across ages. Primed by a sample-barcoded 5' primer and a J-beta primer mix, a second PCR proceeded for about 7 to 12 cycles. Each CDR3 protein is one row after TCRdb ran MiXCR on the 5' RACE reads. The sample yields 450,000 to 700,000 distinct CDR3 sequences, 27% seen once. Source material: blood. The receptor source for this set is a woman in her seventies in good health.

V gene TRBV2 combines with J gene TRBJ2-5; 7 bases agree with TRBD1. This CDR3 has 14 amino acids. Per germline, CDR1 SNHLY and CDR2 FYNNEI. V shed 4 bases and J 4 bases; nucleotides not matched to a gene: 6. The CDR3 reads CASSVEGAGETQYF. The CDR3 bases are TGTGCCAGCAGTGTTGAGGGGGCCGGAGAGACCCAGTACTTC.

The chain is built from TRBV14 and TRBJ2-5; D unresolved. The last part of the DNA fits TRBJ2-1 better; the J call may be wrong. CDR1 is SGHDN, CDR2 FVKESK, per germline. This CDR3 region has 15 residues. The CDR3 sequence: CASSQAGANYNEQFF. The CDR3 nucleotides are TGTGCCAGCAGCCAAGCTGGAGCAAACTACAATGAGCAGTTCTTC.

The chain couples TRBV4-2 to TRBJ2-2; 7 bases are a match to TRBD1. This CDR3 comprises 15 residues. Germline V gene sequence: CDR1 LGHNA, CDR2 YNFKEQ. V trimming: 5 bases; J trimming: 6 bases; junction bases outside the gene matches: 9. The CDR3 sequence is CASSATGSESGELFF. For the CDR3, the DNA is TGTGCCAGCAGCGCGACAGGGTCGGAGTCCGGGGAGCTGTTTTTT.

The DNA for the CDR3 is TGTGCCATCAGAGGGCCAGGGGCCAACGTCCTGACTTTC. Protein sequence: CAIRGPGANVLTF. This chain links TRBV10-3 with TRBJ2-6, with no clear D. Germline-derived CDR1 and CDR2 are ENHRY and SYGVKD. V was clipped by 6 bases and J by 4 bases, with 7 bases between them. The length of the CDR3 is 13 residues.

The chain couples TRBV21-1 to TRBJ1-1; no DNA check was done on the table's D call, TRBD1. TRBV21-1 has pseudogene status. The CDR3 runs 16 residues. DNA of the CDR3: TGTGCCAGCAGCAGCCCCGGACAGACCTCAAACACTGAAGCTTTCTTT. Its translation is CASSSPGQTSNTEAFF.

This clonotype has a handful of counts. The rearrangement joins TRBV4-3 to TRBJ2-1; D is tentatively TRBD1 or TRBD2 (5 bases each). Germline lookup yields CDR1 LGHNA and CDR2 YSLEER. V shed 1 base and J shed 11 bases, with 18 bases lying between them. This CDR3 spans 15 amino acids. Written as DNA, the CDR3 is TGCGCCAGCAGCCAAGTAAACACCGGGACCATACAGCAGTTCTTC. Protein sequence: CASSQVNTGTIQQFF.

This clonotype was counted many times. CDR3 region: CASSVGVDSTDTQYF. In DNA form, the CDR3 reads TGTGCCAGCAGCGTAGGAGTAGATAGTACAGATACGCAGTATTTT. The rearrangement uses TRBV9 and TRBJ2-3; the D is unclear. This CDR3 is 15 amino acids long. Germline loops: CDR1 SGDLS, CDR2 YYNGEE. The V end lost 0 bases, the J end lost 3 bases, and 11 bases lay between the germline ends.

The rearrangement uses TRBV3-1 and TRBJ2-1; TRBD2 matches at 7 bases. With 4 bases clipped from V and 7 bases from J, the junction kept 13 bases outside the gene matches. The V gene's germline CDR1 is LGHDT and CDR2 YNNKEL (reference sequence). This CDR3 is 16 amino acids long. The CDR3 coding sequence is TGTGCCAGCAGCCTCCGCCGGGACTGGACTAGGAATGAGCAGTTCTTC. Amino acids: CASSLRRDWTRNEQFF.

On this clonotype: One junction end disagrees with the germline gene, perhaps due to a read error. The chain links TRBV5-1 to TRBJ2-5, with 7 bases that match TRBD2. Germline V lookup: CDR1 SGHRS, CDR2 YFSETQ. This CDR3 region has 13 residues. The CDR3 region is CASGLGGKETQYF. In nucleotides, the CDR3 is TGCGCCAGCGGCTTGGGAGGGAAAGAGACCCAGTACTTC.

This clonotype turned up a few times. The CDR3 protein is CASSLTQAGQETQYF. CDR3 in DNA: TGTGCCAGCAGCTTAACTCAAGCGGGGCAAGAGACCCAGTACTTC. This sequence joins TRBV5-6 and TRBJ2-5; 7 bases align to TRBD2. There are 15 residues in the CDR3. Germline trimming cut 2 bases from V and 2 bases from J; bases unmatched to any gene: 6. The germline V gene encodes CDR1 SGHDT and CDR2 YYEEEE.

This sequence joins TRBV27 and TRBJ1-5, with 8 bases lining up with TRBD1. The CDR3 extends over 15 amino acids. V dropped 5 bases and J dropped 7; count of bases not matched to a gene: 10. Germline values: CDR1 MNHEY, CDR2 SMNVEV (reference sequence). DNA for the CDR3: TGTGCCAGCAGTCGGCGAACCGGGACAGGCCAGCCCCAGCATTTT. This gives the protein CASSRRTGTGQPQHF.

This clonotype was detected only a few times. This chain links TRBV6-2 or TRBV6-3 with TRBJ2-3; D is uncertain. CDR1 and CDR2 from the germline V gene are MNHEY and SVGEGT. The germline V and J ends were trimmed by 2 bases and 1 base, with 4 bases remaining between them. The CDR3 consists of 13 residues. CDR3 in amino acids: CASSYLGTDTQYF. The CDR3 DNA reads as TGTGCCAGCAGTTACCTAGGCACAGATACGCAGTATTTT.

This clonotype has at least ten counts. The chain uses TRBV29-1 and TRBJ1-2; D remains unclear. The CDR3 contains 11 residues. Trimming took off 7 bases at V and 12 bases at J, with 18 bases between the two ends. The V gene's germline CDR1 is SQVTM and CDR2 ANQGSEA. The CDR3 protein is CSAHSGVGNTF. The DNA for the CDR3 is TGCAGCGCCCACTCGGGCGTTGGAAACACCTTC.

The table lists this clonotype with a few counts. The chain uses TRBV10-3 and TRBJ1-5; no clear D. The CDR3 totals 13 residues. The germline gives CDR1 ENHRY, CDR2 SYGVKD. V was pared by 3 bases and J by 5 bases, with 8 bases between. The chain's CDR3 is CAISDEPYQPQHF. The CDR3, as DNA: TGTGCCATCAGTGATGAGCCGTATCAGCCCCAGCATTTT.

This rearrangement joins TRBV7-3 to TRBJ2-7; the D gene could be TRBD1 or TRBD2 (5 bases each). Germline CDR1 is SGHTA and CDR2 is FQGTGA. Trimming pared 4 bases from V and 5 bases from J, leaving 12 bases between. The CDR3 covers 13 residues. The CDR3 loop reads CASSSYGANEQYF. The CDR3 DNA reads as TGTGCCAGCAGCTCATACGGGGCTAACGAGCAGTACTTC.

J is TRBJ2-5 and V is TRBV15; perhaps TRBD1 as D (5 bases). The DNA end is a closer match to TRBJ2-7, so the J assignment may be wrong. Germline CDR1 LNHNV, CDR2 YYDKDF (reference sequence). The CDR3 loop spans 14 amino acids. The CDR3 sequence: CATSRVRQSDEQYF. The DNA for the CDR3 is TGTGCCACCAGCAGAGTACGACAGAGCGACGAGCAGTACTTC.

The rearrangement joins TRBV5-6 to TRBJ1-5; D unresolved. V shed 1 base and J shed 5 bases, with 4 bases lying between them. The V gene's germline CDR1 is SGHDT and CDR2 YYEEEE. The CDR3 consists of 12 residues. The CDR3: CASSLRDQPQHF. The CDR3 coding sequence is TGTGCCAGCAGCTTGAGGGATCAGCCCCAGCATTTT.